The 5 T cell receptor beta chains reported below all come from one sample, sequenced in a study of response to subunit inactivated influenza vaccine. TCRdb passed the RT-PCR reads through MiXCR, listing each CDR3 protein once. The sample records about 540,000 distinct CDR3 sequences, roughly 25% being singletons. These same records also appear under a second study, on T cells expressing NK-cell markers. That source notes: In generating TCR beta cDNA, 5'RACE template switching with UMIs was used.

Specimen: CD4+ T cells sorted from PBMCs, collected about 12 days after vaccination. These receptors all stem from a man aged 45-65 years who received an inactivated influenza vaccine.

The genes are TRBV2 and TRBJ2-2; 8 bases line up with TRBD2. Trimming took 9 bases from V and 5 from J; bases not matched to a gene: 14. This CDR3 is 16 amino acids long. The germline V gene has CDR1 SNHLY and CDR2 FYNNEI. CDR3 in amino acids: CASTRGGLGGTGELFF. The CDR3 nucleotides are TGTGCCAGTACCCGGGGGGGACTAGGAGGAACCGGGGAGCTGTTTTTT.

This clonotype has just a few counts. The chain has TRBV5-1 and TRBJ1-2; 7 bases align to TRBD1. V was pared by 4 bases and J by 6 bases, with 6 bases of the junction left unmatched. The CDR3 runs to 13 residues. From germline, CDR1 is SGHRS and CDR2 YFSETQ. CDR3 in DNA: TGCGCCAGCAGCGCGCCGACAGGGAATGGCTACACCTTC. Its translation: CASSAPTGNGYTF.

The sample holds a few counts of this clonotype. The chain has TRBV6-7 and TRBJ2-2; no clear D. TRBV6-7 is an open reading frame, and its role is uncertain. The V and J ends lost 5 bases and 5 bases respectively, with 18 bases between them. This CDR3 has 16 residues. CDR3 sequence (DNA): TGTGCCAGCAGTGCGCGCCTCTGGGCGGTGACCGGGGAGCTGTTTTTT. Amino acid sequence: CASSARLWAVTGELFF.

This chain connects TRBV20-1 to TRBJ1-2; D uncertain. Trimming shortened V by 1 base and J by 8 bases, and 14 bases separated the two germline ends. Per the germline V gene, CDR1 is DFQATT and CDR2 is SNEGSKA (reference sequence). CDR3 length: 13 amino acids. The CDR3 sequence: CSARVVNFRGYTF. As DNA, the CDR3 is TGCAGTGCTAGAGTGGTGAACTTCAGGGGCTACACCTTC.

The chain couples TRBV28 to TRBJ2-7, with D perhaps matching TRBD2 (5 bases). The germline V and J ends were trimmed by 2 bases and 2 bases, with 10 bases remaining between them. The CDR3 has 14 residues. The V gene's germline CDR1 is MDHEN and CDR2 SYDVKM. CDR3 sequence: CASSLIGVAYEQYF. The DNA of the CDR3 is TGTGCCAGCAGTTTAATCGGGGTTGCCTACGAGCAGTACTTC.